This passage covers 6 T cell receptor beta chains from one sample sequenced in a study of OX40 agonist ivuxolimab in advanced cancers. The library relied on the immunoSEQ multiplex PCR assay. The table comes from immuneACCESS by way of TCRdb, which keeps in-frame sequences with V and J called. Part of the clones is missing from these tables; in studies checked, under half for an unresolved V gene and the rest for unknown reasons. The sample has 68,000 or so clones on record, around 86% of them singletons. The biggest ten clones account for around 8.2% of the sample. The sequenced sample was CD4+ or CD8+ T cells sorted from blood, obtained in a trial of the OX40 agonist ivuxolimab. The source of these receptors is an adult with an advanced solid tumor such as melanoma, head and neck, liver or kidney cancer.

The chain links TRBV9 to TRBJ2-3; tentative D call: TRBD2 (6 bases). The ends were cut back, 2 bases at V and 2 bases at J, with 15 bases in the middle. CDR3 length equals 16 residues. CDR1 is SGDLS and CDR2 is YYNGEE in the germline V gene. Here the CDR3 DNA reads TGTGCCAGCAGCGTGGATCGACTAGGGGACACAGATACGCAGTATTTT. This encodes CASSVDRLGDTDTQYF.

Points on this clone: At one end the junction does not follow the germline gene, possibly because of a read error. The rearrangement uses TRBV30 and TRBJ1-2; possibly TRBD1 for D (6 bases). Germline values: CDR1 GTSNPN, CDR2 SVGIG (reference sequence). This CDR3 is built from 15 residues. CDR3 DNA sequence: TGTGCCTGGGGTGTTGGGAAAACGGGGGCTGGTGGCTACACCTTC. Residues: CAWGVGKTGAGGYTF.

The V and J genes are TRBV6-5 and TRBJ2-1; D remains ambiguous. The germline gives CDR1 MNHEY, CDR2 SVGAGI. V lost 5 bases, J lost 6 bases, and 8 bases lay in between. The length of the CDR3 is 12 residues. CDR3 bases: TGTGCCAGCAGTCGTGGCCCCAATGAGCAGTTCTTC. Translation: CASSRGPNEQFF.

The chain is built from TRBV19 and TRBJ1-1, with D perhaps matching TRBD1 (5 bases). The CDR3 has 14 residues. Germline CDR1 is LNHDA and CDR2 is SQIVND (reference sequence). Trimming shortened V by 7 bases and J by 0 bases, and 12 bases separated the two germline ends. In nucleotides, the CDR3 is TGTGCCAGTAAGATGGGACTCATGAACACTGAAGCTTTCTTT. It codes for CASKMGLMNTEAFF.

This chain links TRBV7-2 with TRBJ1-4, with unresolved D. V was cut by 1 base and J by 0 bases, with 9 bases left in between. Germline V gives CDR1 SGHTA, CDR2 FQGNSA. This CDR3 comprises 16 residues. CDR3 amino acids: CASSLDQPTTNEKLFF. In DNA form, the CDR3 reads TGTGCCAGCAGCTTAGATCAACCCACAACTAATGAAAAACTGTTTTTT.

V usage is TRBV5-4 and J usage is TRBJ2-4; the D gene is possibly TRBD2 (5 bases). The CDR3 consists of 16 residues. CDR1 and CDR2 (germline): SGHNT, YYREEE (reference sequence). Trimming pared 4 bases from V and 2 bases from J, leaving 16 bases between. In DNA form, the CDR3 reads TGTGCCAGCAGCCCCGCTGGACTCCCGCCCAAAAACATTCAGTACTTC. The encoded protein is CASSPAGLPPKNIQYF.